This record covers a single T cell receptor beta chain. Its antigen specificity is not known. No much larger clonotype is one base removed from it; base qualities were not supplied. The source of the sample is a study of control samples from healthy donors and cancer patients (dated by TCRdb to about 2020). Libraries came from the immunoSEQ multiplex PCR assay. Drawn from immuneACCESS, this table holds only the in-frame rearrangements with V and J called that TCRdb kept. Clones are partly lost; checked studies trace under half to an unresolved V gene and leave the rest unexplained. The sample contains about 57,000 clones, around 90% of them found a single time. The ten largest clones capture around 1% of the sample. The germline V gene provides CDR1 KGHDR and CDR2 SFDVKD. The junction carries 11 bases between V and J, which are trimmed by 11 bases and 5 bases respectively. The CDR3 starts with the cysteine, ends with the phenylalanine, and has 12 residues. Here the CDR3 DNA is all that survives: 36 bases in frame from base 1.

The receptor comes from a young man with colorectal cancer. This receptor chain uses TRBV24-1 and TRBJ2-2; too little of a D gene remains to name it. Sequenced input: PBMCs. The sequenced DNA is TGTGCCATTGGCGCGGAAACCGGGGAGCTGTTTTTT. It translates as CAIGAETGELFF.